A selection of T cell receptor beta chains follows, all from one sample in a study of patients and donors after allogeneic stem cell transplantation. TCRdb re-called the RT-PCR reads with MiXCR, one entry per CDR3 protein. The sample includes about 200,000 distinct CDR3 sequences, roughly two fifths seen only once; the top ten take under 14%. Sample: blood, either unsorted or a sorted T cell fraction (not recorded which). The receptors shown here come from a human donor who was either an allogeneic HSCT recipient or a stem cell or donor lymphocyte infusion donor (not recorded which). It is not recorded whose cells these are; they may come from a transplant donor. Both conserved end residues are part of each CDR3. A D gene is named only where the DNA matches it firmly. Size is stated for part of the rows, as once, few or many counts, or as a class when the clone is expanded.

>TRBJ2-1|NA|NA|TRBV7-9
CASSLPRRRGHEQFF
TGTGCCAGCAGCTTACCTCGGCGCAGGGGCCATGAGCAGTTCTTC
>TRBJ1-1|NA|few|TRBV12-3/TRBV12-4
CASSPRDGIEAFF
TGTGCCAGCAGTCCCCGGGACGGGATTGAAGCTTTCTTT
>TRBJ2-7|NA|few|TRBV29-1
CSVESQAYEQYF
TGCAGCGTTGAGTCCCAGGCCTACGAGCAGTACTTC
>TRBJ2-2|NA|NA|TRBV20-1
CSGTHGGRGLTGELFF
TGCAGTGGTACCCACGGAGGGCGAGGGCTCACCGGGGAGCTGTTTTTT
>TRBJ1-6|TRBD1|few|TRBV28
CASSPKTGHVSPLHF
TGTGCCAGCAGCCCCAAGACAGGGCATGTATCACCCCTCCACTTT
>TRBJ2-2|NA|NA|TRBV19
CASKRAIGELFF
TGTGCCAGTAAGAGGGCTATCGGGGAGCTGTTTTTT
>TRBJ2-3|NA|NA|TRBV5-4
CASSSQLTDTDTQYF
TGTGCCAGCAGCTCCCAGCTAACCGACACAGATACGCAGTATTTT
>TRBJ1-6|NA|NA|TRBV20-1
CSAPNRENNSPLHF
TGCAGTGCTCCAAACAGGGAGAATAATTCACCCCTCCACTTT
>TRBJ2-2|NA|NA|TRBV5-1
CASSLHDLGTGELFF
TGCGCCAGCAGCTTGCACGATCTGGGCACCGGGGAGCTGTTTTTT
>TRBJ1-2|TRBD1|NA|TRBV29-1
CSVERLQGDYGYTF
TGCAGCGTTGAGAGGTTGCAGGGGGACTATGGCTACACCTTC